The clone carrying this T cell receptor (beta chain) was counted at least ten times. For TCRbeta, the library was prepared with unique molecular identifiers. TCRdb re-called the PCR reads with MiXCR, one entry per CDR3 protein. The data show about 190,000 distinct CDR3 sequences, 11% seen once. The sample originates from a study of T-cell reconstitution after alpha-beta-depleted transplantation in children. V lost 6 bases and J 8 bases, leaving 20 bases between the germline ends. Germline CDR1 is MDHEN and CDR2 is SYDVKM. CDR3 length: 15 residues. The rearrangement uses TRBV28 and TRBJ2-1; the D is unclear. The sample here was PBMCs, taken before TCRalphabeta/CD19-depleted stem cell transplant. This sequence was found in a boy aged 2 to 10 with acute myeloid leukemia, due to receive a stem cell transplant. The CDR3 here is CASSLSLGYMDEQFF. The CDR3 DNA reads as TGTGCCAGCAGCCTCTCCCTGGGCTACATGGATGAGCAGTTCTTC.